The rows below give T cell receptor beta chains drawn from one sample of a study of blood T cells in healthy people across ages. TCRdb re-derived calls from the 5' RACE reads in MiXCR, one entry per CDR3 protein. The sample includes about 1,400,000 distinct CDR3 sequences, approximately 42% of them seen just once. The sample consisted of blood. The receptors stem from a woman younger than 35 in good health. CDR3s include the opening cysteine and the closing phenylalanine or tryptophan. A D gene is named only where the DNA matches it firmly. Rows may omit the clone size; those that give it use once, few, many or a size class.

CDR3nt: TGCAGTGCTAGAGAGACAGTCAGCTTCCCTGGAAACACCATATATTTT
CDR3aa: CSARETVSFPGNTIYF
j_gene: TRBJ1-3
v_gene: TRBV20-1
d_gene: NA
abundance: NA

CDR3nt: TGTGCCAGCAGCCGGGGGGACAGGGGTTCCTACGAGCAGTACTTC
CDR3aa: CASSRGDRGSYEQYF
j_gene: TRBJ2-7
v_gene: TRBV7-2
d_gene: TRBD1
abundance: few

CDR3nt: TGCAGTGCGAGGGGGGCTAGCGGGAACACCAACAATGAGCAGTTCTTC
CDR3aa: CSARGASGNTNNEQFF
j_gene: TRBJ2-1
v_gene: TRBV20-1
d_gene: TRBD2
abundance: NA

CDR3nt: TGTGCCAGCAGCCCTAGGTTCCCCGGACAGGGTACCTACGAGCAGTACTTC
CDR3aa: CASSPRFPGQGTYEQYF
j_gene: TRBJ2-7
v_gene: TRBV5-5
d_gene: TRBD1
abundance: NA

CDR3nt: TGTGCCATCGCCCCCATTTGGCAACAGCAGTACTTC
CDR3aa: CAIAPIWQQQYF
j_gene: TRBJ2-7
v_gene: TRBV10-3
d_gene: NA
abundance: NA

CDR3nt: TGCGCCAGTTCCACCGGCGAGGGAGCATGGAGTCTGTTTTTT
CDR3aa: CASSTGEGAWSLFF
j_gene: TRBJ1-4
v_gene: TRBV5-1
d_gene: NA
abundance: NA

CDR3nt: TGTGCCAGCAGCGCACAGGGGACAGCTGGGGCCAACGTCCTGACTTTC
CDR3aa: CASSAQGTAGANVLTF
j_gene: TRBJ2-6
v_gene: TRBV7-3
d_gene: TRBD1
abundance: NA

CDR3nt: TGCGCCAGCAGCCTTAGCGGGACCCCAGATACGCAGTATTTT
CDR3aa: CASSLSGTPDTQYF
j_gene: TRBJ2-3
v_gene: TRBV5-1
d_gene: TRBD2
abundance: NA

CDR3nt: TGTGCCATCCGGTTGGGGGGCGCTTTCGAGCAGTACTTC
CDR3aa: CAIRLGGAFEQYF
j_gene: TRBJ2-7
v_gene: TRBV6-2/TRBV6-3
d_gene: NA
abundance: NA

CDR3nt: TGCAGTGCTGCCACTAGCGGGGGATCCAACGTAAGCACAGATACGCAGTATTTT
CDR3aa: CSAATSGGSNVSTDTQYF
j_gene: TRBJ2-3
v_gene: TRBV20-1
d_gene: TRBD2
abundance: NA

CDR3nt: TGCAGTGCTCCGGGACGGTCTGACAATGAGCAGTACTTC
CDR3aa: CSAPGRSDNEQYF
j_gene: TRBJ2-7
v_gene: TRBV20-1
d_gene: NA
abundance: NA

CDR3nt: TGCAGTGCTAGTTCGGCTAGAGGGGATGAGCAGTTCTTC
CDR3aa: CSASSARGDEQFF
j_gene: TRBJ2-1
v_gene: TRBV20-1
d_gene: NA
abundance: few

CDR3nt: TGTGCCAGCAGTTACGGCGTAGCGGGAAGCACAGATACGCAGTATTTT
CDR3aa: CASSYGVAGSTDTQYF
j_gene: TRBJ2-3
v_gene: TRBV6-2/TRBV6-3
d_gene: TRBD2
abundance: NA

CDR3nt: TGTGCCACCAGCAGAGATGAGTGGGCTAACTATGGCTACACCTTC
CDR3aa: CATSRDEWANYGYTF
j_gene: TRBJ1-2
v_gene: TRBV15
d_gene: NA
abundance: NA

CDR3nt: TGTGCCAGCAAGAGGCACGGGGAGCTGTTTTTT
CDR3aa: CASKRHGELFF
j_gene: TRBJ2-2
v_gene: TRBV28
d_gene: NA
abundance: NA

CDR3nt: TGTGCCATCAGTGATGGTTCGGGAGAACTCAGCACAGATACGCAGTATTTT
CDR3aa: CAISDGSGELSTDTQYF
j_gene: TRBJ2-3
v_gene: TRBV10-3
d_gene: NA
abundance: many

CDR3nt: TGTGCCAGCCCCTTTGCGGGACAGTTGGCAGAGACCCAGTACTTC
CDR3aa: CASPFAGQLAETQYF
j_gene: TRBJ2-5
v_gene: TRBV12-3/TRBV12-4
d_gene: NA
abundance: NA

CDR3nt: TGTGCCAGCAGCTTAGCGGGCCCTGAGCAGTACTTC
CDR3aa: CASSLAGPEQYF
j_gene: TRBJ2-7
v_gene: TRBV7-9
d_gene: NA
abundance: many

CDR3nt: TGCAGCGGGACGTGGAGGGCCAGAGAGACCCAGTACTTC
CDR3aa: CSGTWRARETQYF
j_gene: TRBJ2-5
v_gene: TRBV29-1
d_gene: NA
abundance: NA

CDR3nt: TGCAGTGCTAGAGATCGTCAGGGGTGGAACACTGAAGCTTTCTTT
CDR3aa: CSARDRQGWNTEAFF
j_gene: TRBJ1-1
v_gene: TRBV20-1
d_gene: NA
abundance: once

CDR3nt: TGTGCCAGTAGTACTCGGCCCGGGGAGCTGTTTTTT
CDR3aa: CASSTRPGELFF
j_gene: TRBJ2-2
v_gene: TRBV19
d_gene: NA
abundance: few

CDR3nt: TGTGCCAGCACGGCCGACACTGAAGCTTTCTTT
CDR3aa: CASTADTEAFF
j_gene: TRBJ1-1
v_gene: TRBV21-1
d_gene: NA
abundance: NA

CDR3nt: TGTGCCAGCATGACGTACCAAGAGACCCAGTACTTC
CDR3aa: CASMTYQETQYF
j_gene: TRBJ2-5
v_gene: TRBV12-3/TRBV12-4
d_gene: NA
abundance: once

CDR3nt: TGTGCCAGCAGTTTCTCATGGGCTTATGGGGAAAAACTGTTTTTT
CDR3aa: CASSFSWAYGEKLFF
j_gene: TRBJ1-4
v_gene: TRBV27
d_gene: NA
abundance: NA

CDR3nt: TGCAGTGCTAGCGCTAGCGCTTCCGGGGAGCTGTTTTTT
CDR3aa: CSASASASGELFF
j_gene: TRBJ2-2
v_gene: TRBV20-1
d_gene: NA
abundance: NA

CDR3nt: TGTGCCAGCAGTAGCCGGGACAGGCTATACCAAGAGACCCAGTACTTC
CDR3aa: CASSSRDRLYQETQYF
j_gene: TRBJ2-5
v_gene: TRBV27
d_gene: TRBD1
abundance: many

CDR3nt: TGTGCCAGCAGCTTGGCCTCACCCGACAGCCACCCCAATGAGCAGTACTTC
CDR3aa: CASSLASPDSHPNEQYF
j_gene: TRBJ2-7
v_gene: TRBV5-6
d_gene: NA
abundance: once

CDR3nt: TGTGCCAGCAGCTTGAGGCCAGCCGAACAGGAAGCTTTCTTT
CDR3aa: CASSLRPAEQEAFF
j_gene: TRBJ1-1
v_gene: TRBV5-5
d_gene: NA
abundance: few

CDR3nt: TGTGCCAGCAGCCGAGGGCTAGCGGGGCTATCTGGGGCCAACGTCCTGACTTTC
CDR3aa: CASSRGLAGLSGANVLTF
j_gene: TRBJ2-6
v_gene: TRBV3-1
d_gene: TRBD2
abundance: NA

CDR3nt: TGTGCCAGCTCACCTTCCCCTAGCGGGGGGTTCTTCAATGAGCAGTTCTTC
CDR3aa: CASSPSPSGGFFNEQFF
j_gene: TRBJ2-1
v_gene: TRBV18
d_gene: TRBD2
abundance: NA

CDR3nt: TGTGCCAGCAGCTTGTTAGGGAGCGGGAGAAACATTCAGTACTTC
CDR3aa: CASSLLGSGRNIQYF
j_gene: TRBJ2-4
v_gene: TRBV7-2
d_gene: TRBD2
abundance: NA

CDR3nt: TGTGCCAGCAGCCCGAGGACTAGCGGGAGCGATTCCTCCCTACGCGAGCAGTACTTC
CDR3aa: CASSPRTSGSDSSLREQYF
j_gene: TRBJ2-7
v_gene: TRBV7-2
d_gene: TRBD2
abundance: NA

CDR3nt: TGTGCCAGTATACAGGGGAACACCTACAAGCAGTACTTC
CDR3aa: CASIQGNTYKQYF
j_gene: TRBJ2-7
v_gene: TRBV28
d_gene: TRBD1
abundance: NA

CDR3nt: TGTGCCAGCAGCTTAGGGTTTGGGCGGGATCCCTACGAGCAGTACTTC
CDR3aa: CASSLGFGRDPYEQYF
j_gene: TRBJ2-7
v_gene: TRBV7-2
d_gene: NA
abundance: few

CDR3nt: TGTGCCACCAGTGATACCACATACAATGAGCAGTTCTTC
CDR3aa: CATSDTTYNEQFF
j_gene: TRBJ2-1
v_gene: TRBV24-1
d_gene: NA
abundance: NA

CDR3nt: TGTGCCAGCAGCCCACAGGGGGACCCCTATTTCCCTTATCGCTACACCTTC
CDR3aa: CASSPQGDPYFPYRYTF
j_gene: TRBJ1-2
v_gene: TRBV12-3/TRBV12-4
d_gene: TRBD1
abundance: NA

CDR3nt: TGTGCCAGCAGCTTAGCAGTACTAGCGGGTCCCACAGATACGCAGTATTTT
CDR3aa: CASSLAVLAGPTDTQYF
j_gene: TRBJ2-3
v_gene: TRBV7-2
d_gene: TRBD2
abundance: NA

CDR3nt: TGTGCCAGCAGATTCCGAAGACTAGCGGCAAGCACAGATACGCAGTATTTT
CDR3aa: CASRFRRLAASTDTQYF
j_gene: TRBJ2-3
v_gene: TRBV27
d_gene: TRBD2
abundance: once

CDR3nt: TGTGCCAGCAGCCACAATAGCGATGAGCAGTTCTTC
CDR3aa: CASSHNSDEQFF
j_gene: TRBJ2-1
v_gene: TRBV6-2/TRBV6-3
d_gene: NA
abundance: NA

CDR3nt: TGTGCTAGTGGTTTGTTTCCTGAGGGTGCAAACGAAAAACTGTTTTTT
CDR3aa: CASGLFPEGANEKLFF
j_gene: TRBJ1-4
v_gene: TRBV12-5
d_gene: NA
abundance: few

CDR3nt: TGCGCCAGCAGCCAGTGGGCCCTAGGGGGGATCACAGATACGCAGTATTTT
CDR3aa: CASSQWALGGITDTQYF
j_gene: TRBJ2-3
v_gene: TRBV4-1
d_gene: NA
abundance: few

CDR3nt: TGTGCCAGCAGCCCCCGTCGCGGGGGTACTCAAGAGACCCAGTACTTC
CDR3aa: CASSPRRGGTQETQYF
j_gene: TRBJ2-5
v_gene: TRBV12-3/TRBV12-4
d_gene: TRBD2
abundance: few

CDR3nt: TGTGCCAGCAGTTTATATTTCGGCTACGAGCAGTACTTC
CDR3aa: CASSLYFGYEQYF
j_gene: TRBJ2-7
v_gene: TRBV27
d_gene: NA
abundance: NA

CDR3nt: TGCAGTGCCAAGGGACAGGGGGCGCGGGGAACTGAAGCTTTCTTT
CDR3aa: CSAKGQGARGTEAFF
j_gene: TRBJ1-1
v_gene: TRBV20-1
d_gene: TRBD1
abundance: few

CDR3nt: TGTGCCAGCAGCAGACAGCCAGGGGTGAAGACCCAGTACTTC
CDR3aa: CASSRQPGVKTQYF
j_gene: TRBJ2-5
v_gene: TRBV27
d_gene: NA
abundance: NA

CDR3nt: TGTGCCAGCAGCCCAGAGGCAGTCTATGGCTACACCTTC
CDR3aa: CASSPEAVYGYTF
j_gene: TRBJ1-2
v_gene: TRBV7-2
d_gene: NA
abundance: NA

CDR3nt: TGTGCCAGCAGTTTAGCGGGACCAAACCTTAATTCCTACAATGAGCAGTTCTTC
CDR3aa: CASSLAGPNLNSYNEQFF
j_gene: TRBJ2-1
v_gene: TRBV7-3
d_gene: TRBD2
abundance: NA

CDR3nt: TGCAGCGGTGCAGCGGGCACAATCTACGAGCAGTACTTC
CDR3aa: CSGAAGTIYEQYF
j_gene: TRBJ2-7
v_gene: TRBV29-1
d_gene: NA
abundance: NA

CDR3nt: TGCGCCAGCAGCTGGACAGGACAGCCTCAAGAGACCCAGTACTTC
CDR3aa: CASSWTGQPQETQYF
j_gene: TRBJ2-5
v_gene: TRBV5-1
d_gene: TRBD1
abundance: many

CDR3nt: TGTGCCAGCAGTCTCGGGACAGGGGGCCTTTTTGATGGCTACACCTTC
CDR3aa: CASSLGTGGLFDGYTF
j_gene: TRBJ1-2
v_gene: TRBV12-3/TRBV12-4
d_gene: TRBD1
abundance: NA